These 30 T cell receptor beta chains were sequenced from one sample in a study of T cells in Graves' hyperthyroidism and ophthalmopathy. TCR beta CDR3 region amplification was performed from RNA transcripts. During a first-round RT-PCR of the TCR CDR3, the HTBI primer set was used. MiXCR was run by TCRdb on the multiplex PCR reads, yielding one entry per CDR3 protein. The table has about 570,000 distinct CDR3 sequences, about 45% seen once. Sequencing was carried out using peripheral blood or thyroid tissue (not recorded which). The source is an adult woman with Graves' disease, either hyperthyroidism or ophthalmopathy (not recorded which).

This clonotype was seen a few times. One end of the junction does not line up with germline, which may come from a read error. The V and J genes are TRBV10-3 and TRBJ2-2; 11 bases align to TRBD1. The CDR3 length is 14 residues. The germline CDR1 and CDR2 sequences are ENHRY and SYGVKD. The CDR3: CAVRDRGSPWEQFF. CDR3 coding DNA: TGTGCCGTCAGGGACAGGGGGTCACCTTGGGAGCAGTTTTTT.

Many counts were recorded for this clonotype. The gene calls are TRBV6-6 and TRBJ1-2, with D possibly being TRBD1 (6 bases). The CDR3 is made up of 14 amino acids. Germline CDR1 MNHNY, CDR2 SVGAGI (reference sequence). Trimming removed 5 bases from V and 1 base from J, with 11 bases in between. CDR3 DNA: TGTGCCAGCAGTCCCCAACAGGGTAACTATGGCTACACCTTC. Translating it yields CASSPQQGNYGYTF.

Remarks on this clonotype: Possible read error: a much larger clone is one base away. V is TRBV6-1 and J is TRBJ1-6, with 8 bases that match TRBD1. V lost 10 bases and J lost 3; bases outside the gene matches: 8. Germline lookup yields CDR1 MNHNS and CDR2 SASEGT. The CDR3 sequence is 15 residues long. As DNA, the CDR3 is TGTGCCACCCTCCCCGGGACAGGCTATAATTCACCCCTCCACTTT. It translates to CATLPGTGYNSPLHF.

This clonotype was recorded a few times. A single base separates this from a much larger clone, so it may be a read error. The gene calls are TRBV20-1 and TRBJ2-2, with D uncertain. The CDR3 contains 12 residues. Germline values: CDR1 DFQATT, CDR2 SNEGSKA (reference sequence). The CDR3 is CSARKNTRELFF. The CDR3 nucleotides read TGCAGTGCTAGGAAGAACACCAGGGAGCTGTTTTTT.

This clonotype was recorded at least ten times. The V and J genes are TRBV19 and TRBJ1-1; D gene unclear. The CDR3 covers 14 residues. The germline V gene has CDR1 LNHDA and CDR2 SQIVND (reference sequence). V lost 4 bases to trimming and J lost 7 bases, with 16 bases between them. Here the CDR3 reads CASSTREQNFEAFF. The CDR3 DNA follows: TGTGCCAGTAGTACCCGAGAGCAGAATTTTGAAGCTTTCTTT.

This rearrangement joins TRBV10-3 to TRBJ1-6; 8 bases are a match to TRBD1. Unmatched junction bases numbered 18, after V lost 6 bases and J lost 11 bases. In germline, CDR1 is ENHRY, CDR2 SYGVKD. The CDR3 is 17 residues long. Here the CDR3 reads CAIRPRFIRGRPAPLHF. CDR3 sequence (DNA): TGTGCCATCAGACCCCGTTTCATCAGGGGGCGTCCCGCACCCCTCCACTTT.

At least ten counts were recorded for this clonotype. The J gene is TRBJ1-2, the V gene TRBV7-6; D remains unclear. Germline V lookup: CDR1 SGHVS, CDR2 FNYEAQ. The V end was cut by 3 bases, the J end by 2 bases, with 7 bases between. The CDR3 spans 13 residues. CDR3 sequence reads: CASSFDGNYGYTF. CDR3 DNA sequence: TGTGCCAGCAGCTTCGACGGAAACTATGGCTACACCTTC.

Points on this clonotype: One junction end disagrees with the germline gene, perhaps due to a read error. The chain links TRBV7-9 to TRBJ2-7; D is perhaps TRBD1 (5 bases). The CDR3 has 16 amino acids. Germline V CDR1 and CDR2: SEHNR, FQNEAQ (reference sequence). CDR3 bases: TGTGTCAGCAGCTTAGTTTCATCCAGGGTTGGGTACGAGCATTACTTC. Translation: CVSSLVSSRVGYEHYF.

V and J are TRBV6-1 and TRBJ1-1; no clear D. Germline CDR1 MNHNS, CDR2 SASEGT. This CDR3 is built from 13 residues. V was pared by 1 base and J by 8 bases, with 11 bases between. CDR3 coding DNA: TGTGCCAGCAGTGAAGGCAGGTTGGCGGAAGCTTTCTTT. Encoded protein: CASSEGRLAEAFF.

The rearrangement links TRBV20-1 to TRBJ2-7; a weak D match, TRBD2 (5 bases). This CDR3 comprises 19 residues. CDR1 is DFQATT, CDR2 SNEGSKA, per germline (reference sequence). Trimming left V 0 bases short and J 0 bases short, with 24 bases between. The chain's CDR3 is CSARDTRWWARRSSYEQYF. CDR3 coding DNA: TGCAGTGCTAGAGATACAAGGTGGTGGGCCAGGAGGAGCTCCTACGAGCAGTACTTC.

For this clonotype: A junction end diverges from the germline sequence, so it may reflect a read error. V gene TRBV6-5 combines with J gene TRBJ1-2; 7 nucleotides agree with TRBD1. This CDR3 comprises 14 residues. CDR1 is MNHEY and CDR2 is SVGAGI in the germline V gene. Here the CDR3 reads CASIGTAANYGYAF. The DNA of the CDR3 is TGTGCCAGCATTGGGACAGCTGCTAACTATGGCTACGCCTTC.

This clonotype was observed many times. The chain has TRBV11-2 and TRBJ2-5; 9 bases line up with TRBD2. This CDR3 is built from 14 residues. The V segment lost 3 bases and the J segment 5 bases; nucleotides outside the gene matches: 4. Germline V gene data show CDR1 as SGHAT and CDR2 as FQNNGV. CDR3 DNA sequence: TGTGCCAGCAGCTTTTGGCGGGAGGGGGAGACCCAGTACTTC. Translation: CASSFWREGETQYF.

Many counts were recorded for this clonotype. This chain connects TRBV7-9 to TRBJ1-4; weak D call: TRBD1 (5 bases). Germline CDR1 SEHNR, CDR2 FQNEAQ (reference sequence). This CDR3 contains 15 residues. V lost 5 bases, J lost 5 bases, and 15 bases lay in between. The CDR3 spells CASSPYEGQNEKLFF. CDR3 bases: TGTGCCAGCAGCCCCTATGAGGGGCAGAATGAAAAACTGTTTTTT.

The chain has TRBV7-9 and TRBJ2-5, with D maybe TRBD1 (6 bases). Trimming removed 7 bases from V and 2 bases from J, with 14 bases in between. This CDR3 region has 14 residues. Germline V gene data show CDR1 as SEHNR and CDR2 as FQNEAQ (reference sequence). CDR3 in amino acids: CASTPARGQETQYF. DNA for the CDR3: TGTGCCAGCACTCCCGCCAGGGGACAAGAGACCCAGTACTTC.

DNA of the CDR3: TGTGCCACCAGTGATTTGAAGGACGGATCCTACGAGCAGTACTTC. This gives the protein CATSDLKDGSYEQYF. V and J are TRBV24-1 and TRBJ2-7, with D hard to call. The germline V gene encodes CDR1 KGHDR and CDR2 SFDVKD. This CDR3 is built from 15 residues. V was trimmed by 0 bases and J by 1 base, leaving 9 bases between them.

This clonotype was observed a few times. V gene TRBV6-1 combines with J gene TRBJ1-2; the D gene is possibly TRBD1 (5 bases). CDR3 length: 14 residues. Germline CDR1 is MNHNS and CDR2 is SASEGT. The V and J ends lost 6 bases and 8 bases respectively, with 19 bases between them. The CDR3 DNA sequence: TGTGCCAGCAGACCAGACAGTCCCTCCGCGGGCTACACCTTC. Amino acid sequence: CASRPDSPSAGYTF.

To note about this clonotype: Sequence at one end of the junction differs from germline and may be a read error. The genes are TRBV27 and TRBJ2-7; the match to TRBD2 covers 8 bases. The CDR3 extends over 15 amino acids. CDR1 MNHEY and CDR2 SMNVEV come from the germline V gene (reference sequence). CDR3 bases: TGTGCCAGCCGTTTCGGAGATAGCGGGATATACGAGCAGTACTTC. Protein: CASRFGDSGIYEQYF.

This clonotype was recorded only once. This rearrangement joins TRBV29-1 to TRBJ2-7; 7 bases are a match to TRBD1. The V gene end was trimmed by 8 bases and the J gene end by 6 bases; junction bases not matched to a gene: 10. The CDR3 is 12 residues long. In germline, CDR1 is SQVTM, CDR2 ANQGSEA. In nucleotides, the CDR3 is TGCAGCAGTACTACAGGGGTGGGCGAGCAGTACTTC. Translating it yields CSSTTGVGEQYF.

This clonotype was observed many times. The rearrangement joins TRBV2 to TRBJ2-7; 11 positions agree with TRBD2. Germline CDR1 reads SNHLY; CDR2 reads FYNNEI. V gave up 7 bases and J gave up 4 bases; unmatched junction bases: 6. This CDR3 spans 14 amino acids. CDR3 DNA: TGTGCCAGCAATCGACTAGCGGGGATGTACGAGCAGTACTTC. It encodes CASNRLAGMYEQYF.

In nucleotides, the CDR3 is TGTGCCAGCACAGGACAGGGGCCCACTCAGCCCCAGCATTTT. The encoded protein is CASTGQGPTQPQHF. The chain uses TRBV6-1 and TRBJ1-5; TRBD1 matches 9 bases. CDR3 length: 14 residues. Trimming cost V 7 bases and J 6 bases; bases outside gene matches: 7. Looked up from germline, CDR1 is MNHNS and CDR2 is SASEGT.

This clonotype was detected many times. The chain carries TRBV5-1 and TRBJ1-5; possible D gene TRBD1, 5 bases. CDR1 and CDR2 (germline): SGHRS, YFSETQ. The CDR3 totals 14 residues. Trimming removed 0 bases at V and 4 bases at J, with 8 bases between. CDR3 residues: CASSLGQPNQPQHF. Here the CDR3 DNA reads TGCGCCAGCAGCTTGGGACAGCCAAATCAGCCCCAGCATTTT.

This clonotype was found a few times. The chain joins TRBV3-1 to TRBJ2-7; D is unclear. Trimming removed 1 base from V and 6 bases from J, with 10 bases in between. The length of the CDR3 is 13 residues. Germline CDR1 reads LGHDT; CDR2 reads YNNKEL (reference sequence). The CDR3 region is CASSQVRDTEQYF. CDR3 nucleotides: TGTGCCAGCAGCCAAGTGAGAGATACCGAGCAGTACTTC.

At least ten counts were recorded for this clonotype. V is TRBV9 and J is TRBJ1-4; tentatively, D is TRBD1 (5 bases). CDR1 and CDR2 (germline): SGDLS, YYNGEE. V was cut by 3 bases and J by 7 bases, with 13 bases left in between. The CDR3 length is 14 residues. The CDR3 bases are TGTGCCAGCAGCGCGGGGGGAACTGTTGAAAAACTGTTTTTT. Protein sequence: CASSAGGTVEKLFF.

The table lists this clonotype with a count of one. The V and J genes are TRBV7-9 and TRBJ1-1; tentative D call: TRBD1 (5 bases). V was clipped by 1 base and J by 12 bases, with 12 bases between them. The CDR3 extends over 12 amino acids. CDR1 is SEHNR and CDR2 is FQNEAQ in the germline V gene (reference sequence). For the CDR3, the DNA is TGTGCCAGCAGCTTAGTCGGGACGAATCCTTTCTTT. Translation: CASSLVGTNPFF.

The V gene is TRBV11-1, the J gene TRBJ2-6; D is undetermined. The CDR3 covers 15 residues. The V gene lost 4 bases and the J gene lost 3 bases, with 10 bases spanning the gap. Germline values: CDR1 SGHAT, CDR2 FQDESV (reference sequence). The CDR3 DNA follows: TGTGCCAGCAGCTCTACCCTAGTTGGGGCCAACGTCCTGACTTTC. It specifies CASSSTLVGANVLTF.

V gene TRBV9 combines with J gene TRBJ2-4; D might be TRBD1 (5 bases). Trimming removed 5 bases at V and 3 bases at J, with 18 bases between. Germline lookup yields CDR1 SGDLS and CDR2 YYNGEE. This CDR3 comprises 16 residues. Here the CDR3 DNA reads TGTGCCAGCAGTGGGCCGAGAAGGGGTGGCAAAAACATTCAGTACTTC. It translates to CASSGPRRGGKNIQYF.

This chain links TRBV7-9 with TRBJ2-5; TRBD2 matches at 7 bases. CDR3 length equals 15 residues. The germline gives CDR1 SEHNR, CDR2 FQNEAQ (reference sequence). Trimming took 10 bases from V and 9 from J; bases not matched to a gene: 20. The CDR3 reads CAISGGRGEDQPQYF. The CDR3 DNA sequence: TGTGCCATCAGTGGAGGGAGGGGTGAAGATCAGCCCCAGTACTTC.

This clonotype came up many times. The chain couples TRBV20-1 to TRBJ1-1; TRBD1 aligns across 10 bases. This CDR3 is 15 amino acids long. Looked up from germline, CDR1 is DFQATT and CDR2 is SNEGSKA (reference sequence). Unmatched junction bases numbered 9, after V lost 2 bases and J lost 6 bases. This CDR3 is CSARYAWDRGSEAFF. In nucleotides, the CDR3 is TGCAGTGCTAGATATGCTTGGGACAGGGGTTCTGAAGCTTTCTTT.

V gene TRBV12-3 or TRBV12-4 combines with J gene TRBJ1-1; 9 positions agree with TRBD1. The CDR3 is 16 amino acids. Trimming at V came to 5 bases and at J to 2 bases, leaving 9 bases not matched to a gene. CDR3 loop: CASSLLAGQGNTEAFF. For the CDR3, the DNA is TGTGCCAGCAGTCTCCTAGCGGGACAGGGAAACACTGAAGCTTTCTTT.

The J gene is TRBJ2-5, the V gene TRBV20-1, with a tentative D call TRBD2 (5 bases). The V and J ends lost 7 bases and 1 base respectively, with 13 bases between them. In germline, CDR1 is DFQATT, CDR2 SNEGSKA (reference sequence). CDR3 length: 13 amino acids. The CDR3 reads CSVNTDSQETQYF. In nucleotides, the CDR3 is TGCAGTGTAAACACGGACTCCCAAGAGACCCAGTACTTC.